This record concerns one TCR beta chain sequence. Its antigen is not identified. PCR used 60 Vbeta primers and 13 Jbeta primers. Per the authors' pipeline: An analysis performed later counted 72 million or so unique TCR beta chains (roughly 11 million of them shared). Measured with immunoSEQ multiplex PCR; TCRdb has only the in-frame clones, and not every one. V and J calls and clone size are copied from that table; D and trimming were computed from the DNA. The sample holds approximately 160,000 clones, around 86% seen once. Every donor was a healthy person donating bone marrow. The CDR3 consists of 12 residues. V lost 5 bases and J lost 8, with 9 bases in between. CDR1 and CDR2 (germline): MDHEN, SYDVKM. The sample is drawn from a study of cytomegalovirus exposure and HLA in healthy donors. Study background: Within the Caucasian-associated ancestry cluster were roughly 82% of the 398 genotyped donors. Points from the study as a whole: The authors later linked a missense DCLRE1C variant to TCR beta V- and J-gene trimming.

This clonotype originated in a man aged 50 to 59 in good health and CMV-seropositive. Material: PBMCs. The chain recombines TRBV28 with TRBJ1-4; D gene ambiguous. CDR3 in amino acids: CASSLAREKLFF. CDR3 bases: TGTGCCAGCAGTCTCGCTAGGGAAAAACTGTTTTTT.